A selection of T cell receptor beta chains follows, all from one sample in a study of OX40 agonist ivuxolimab in advanced cancers. The repertoire was sequenced with immunoSEQ multiplex PCR; TCRdb's copy has only in-frame clones and lacks some. The sample shows approximately 39,000 clones, roughly 87% of them seen only once. Source: CD4+ or CD8+ T cells sorted from blood, taken in a trial of the OX40 agonist ivuxolimab. The receptors here all came from an adult with an advanced solid tumor such as melanoma, head and neck, liver or kidney cancer. CDR3s include the opening cysteine and the closing phenylalanine or tryptophan. The order of the fields is CDR3 DNA, CDR3 protein, V gene, J gene, D gene, clone size. A D gene is named only where the DNA matches it firmly. Size tells how often a clone was seen (once, few, many) or the class of an expanded clone, and some rows leave it out.

CDR3nt: TGTGCCAGCAGCCTCTACACCGGGGAGCTGTTTTTT
CDR3aa: CASSLYTGELFF
v_gene: TRBV7-2
j_gene: TRBJ2-2
d_gene: -
abundance: -

CDR3nt: TGTGCCAGCAGCCCCTATACCAGCGACAGGGCGAAAACTTTCTTT
CDR3aa: CASSPYTSDRAKTFF
v_gene: TRBV11-2
j_gene: TRBJ1-1
d_gene: TRBD1
abundance: few

CDR3nt: TGTGCCAGCAGTACCAATATAGATACAGGGGCCAACGTCCTGACTTTC
CDR3aa: CASSTNIDTGANVLTF
v_gene: TRBV6-4
j_gene: TRBJ2-6
d_gene: -
abundance: -

CDR3nt: TGCGATGAGGGGAGAGAAAAACTGTTTTTT
CDR3aa: CDEGREKLFF
v_gene: TRBV10-1
j_gene: TRBJ1-4
d_gene: -
abundance: few

CDR3nt: TGTGCCAGCAGCCAGGTGGGGAGTGGGGGCTACACCTTC
CDR3aa: CASSQVGSGGYTF
v_gene: TRBV14
j_gene: TRBJ1-2
d_gene: -
abundance: -

CDR3nt: TGTGCCAGTAACCCCGGGACAGGGCTACAAAAACTGTTTTTT
CDR3aa: CASNPGTGLQKLFF
v_gene: TRBV19
j_gene: TRBJ1-4
d_gene: TRBD1
abundance: -

CDR3nt: TGTGCCAGCAGTTACGGCAGGCCCTACGAGCAGTACTTC
CDR3aa: CASSYGRPYEQYF
v_gene: TRBV6-5
j_gene: TRBJ2-7
d_gene: -
abundance: -

CDR3nt: TGTGCCAGCAGTACGGGACTAGAAGCTTTCTTT
CDR3aa: CASSTGLEAFF
v_gene: TRBV6-5
j_gene: TRBJ1-1
d_gene: -
abundance: -

CDR3nt: TGTGCCAGCAGAACGGACGGGGAGCTGTTTTTT
CDR3aa: CASRTDGELFF
v_gene: TRBV6-5
j_gene: TRBJ2-2
d_gene: -
abundance: -

CDR3nt: TGTGCCAGCAGCGCTCAGGGTGTATTAGCAGATACGCAGTATTTT
CDR3aa: CASSAQGVLADTQYF
v_gene: TRBV9
j_gene: TRBJ2-3
d_gene: -
abundance: medium-sized

CDR3nt: TGTGCCAGCACCTTCCTCGCCACAGGGGAACCAGAGACCCAGTACTTC
CDR3aa: CASTFLATGEPETQYF
v_gene: TRBV28
j_gene: TRBJ2-5
d_gene: TRBD1
abundance: -

CDR3nt: TGTGCCAGCAGTTTATGGGCAGGGGGGTACGAGCAGTACTTC
CDR3aa: CASSLWAGGYEQYF
v_gene: TRBV27
j_gene: TRBJ2-7
d_gene: -
abundance: -

CDR3nt: TGCAGCGTTTGCCCCGAGAGCACAGATACGCAGTATTTT
CDR3aa: CSVCPESTDTQYF
v_gene: TRBV29-1
j_gene: TRBJ2-3
d_gene: -
abundance: -

CDR3nt: TGTGCCAGCAGCCCCCCGGACGGCTTCTCCTTTAATCAGCCCCAGCATTTT
CDR3aa: CASSPPDGFSFNQPQHF
v_gene: TRBV9
j_gene: TRBJ1-5
d_gene: -
abundance: -

CDR3nt: TGTGCCAGCAGGGCCGGACAGGGTAGGACTCAGCCCCAGCATTTT
CDR3aa: CASRAGQGRTQPQHF
v_gene: TRBV2
j_gene: TRBJ1-5
d_gene: TRBD1
abundance: -

CDR3nt: TGTGCCAGCAGCCTCGTACTAAATGAGCAGTTCTTC
CDR3aa: CASSLVLNEQFF
v_gene: TRBV7-9
j_gene: TRBJ2-1
d_gene: -
abundance: -